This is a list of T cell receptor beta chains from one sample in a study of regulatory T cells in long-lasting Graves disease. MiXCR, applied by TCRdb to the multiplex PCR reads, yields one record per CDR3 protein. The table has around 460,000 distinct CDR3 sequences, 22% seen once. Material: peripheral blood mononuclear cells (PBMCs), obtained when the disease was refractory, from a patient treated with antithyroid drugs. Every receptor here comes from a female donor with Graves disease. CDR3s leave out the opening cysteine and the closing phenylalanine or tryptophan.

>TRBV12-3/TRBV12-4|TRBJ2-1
ASSLSGGAVKQF
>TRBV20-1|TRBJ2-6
SASGGGSGANVLT
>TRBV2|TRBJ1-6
ASSREHYRVINSPLH
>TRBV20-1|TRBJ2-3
SASDAGSTDTQY
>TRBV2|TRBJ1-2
ASSDIVGVEYGYT
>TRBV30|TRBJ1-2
AWSTGDGYT
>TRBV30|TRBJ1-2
AWRGTGPNYGYT
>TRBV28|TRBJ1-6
ASSWPPGKRESPLH
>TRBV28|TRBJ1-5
ASSTGTGHQPQH
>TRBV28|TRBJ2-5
ASSFIALKREREETQY
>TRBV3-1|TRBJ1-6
ASSQRTANSPLH
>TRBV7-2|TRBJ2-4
ASSPPRGAKNIQY
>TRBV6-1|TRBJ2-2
ASTLQGLTGELF
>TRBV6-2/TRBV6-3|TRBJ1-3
ASSYSGNGNTIY
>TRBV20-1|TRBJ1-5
SAPLAAQGGNQPQH
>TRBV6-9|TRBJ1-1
ASSSMGDTEAF
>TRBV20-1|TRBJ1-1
SARKSTAF
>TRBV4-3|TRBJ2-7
ASSQDLFSYEQY
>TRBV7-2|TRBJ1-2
ASSPNWGGLYYGYT
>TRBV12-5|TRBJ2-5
ASGFQETQY
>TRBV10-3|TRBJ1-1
AISDLREAF
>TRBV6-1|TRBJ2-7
ASSVGQTSSYEQY
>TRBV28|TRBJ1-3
ASSPPYRGQATIY
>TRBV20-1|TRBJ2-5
SACLQETQY
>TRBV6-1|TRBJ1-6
ASSPGRDNSPLH
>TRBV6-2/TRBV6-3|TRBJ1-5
ASRTPALGNQPQH
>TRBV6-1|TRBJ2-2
ASTLTDSPGELF
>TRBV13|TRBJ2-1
ASSSVRDAGGRNNEQF
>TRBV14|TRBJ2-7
ASSQDRVAEQY
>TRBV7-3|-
ASSLTRASGGSEQF
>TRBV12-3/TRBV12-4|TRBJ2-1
ASSPRDTTYNEQF
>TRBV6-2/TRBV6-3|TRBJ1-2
ASSTVYTGTYGYT
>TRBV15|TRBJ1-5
ATSGNLDMPQH
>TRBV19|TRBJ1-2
ASSNSPAGGCT
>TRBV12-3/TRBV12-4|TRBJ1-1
ASSLWGAGEAF
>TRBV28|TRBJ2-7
ASSSTSTGSYEQY
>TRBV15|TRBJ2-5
ATSPRPRGFPETQY
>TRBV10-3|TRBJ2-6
AISESTTGPGANVLT
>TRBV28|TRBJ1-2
AIENRDSYGYT
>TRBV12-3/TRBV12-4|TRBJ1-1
ASSLGAGDTEAF
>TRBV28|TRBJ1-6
ASRPPKGSPLH
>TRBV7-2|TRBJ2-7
ASSYPSRSYEQY